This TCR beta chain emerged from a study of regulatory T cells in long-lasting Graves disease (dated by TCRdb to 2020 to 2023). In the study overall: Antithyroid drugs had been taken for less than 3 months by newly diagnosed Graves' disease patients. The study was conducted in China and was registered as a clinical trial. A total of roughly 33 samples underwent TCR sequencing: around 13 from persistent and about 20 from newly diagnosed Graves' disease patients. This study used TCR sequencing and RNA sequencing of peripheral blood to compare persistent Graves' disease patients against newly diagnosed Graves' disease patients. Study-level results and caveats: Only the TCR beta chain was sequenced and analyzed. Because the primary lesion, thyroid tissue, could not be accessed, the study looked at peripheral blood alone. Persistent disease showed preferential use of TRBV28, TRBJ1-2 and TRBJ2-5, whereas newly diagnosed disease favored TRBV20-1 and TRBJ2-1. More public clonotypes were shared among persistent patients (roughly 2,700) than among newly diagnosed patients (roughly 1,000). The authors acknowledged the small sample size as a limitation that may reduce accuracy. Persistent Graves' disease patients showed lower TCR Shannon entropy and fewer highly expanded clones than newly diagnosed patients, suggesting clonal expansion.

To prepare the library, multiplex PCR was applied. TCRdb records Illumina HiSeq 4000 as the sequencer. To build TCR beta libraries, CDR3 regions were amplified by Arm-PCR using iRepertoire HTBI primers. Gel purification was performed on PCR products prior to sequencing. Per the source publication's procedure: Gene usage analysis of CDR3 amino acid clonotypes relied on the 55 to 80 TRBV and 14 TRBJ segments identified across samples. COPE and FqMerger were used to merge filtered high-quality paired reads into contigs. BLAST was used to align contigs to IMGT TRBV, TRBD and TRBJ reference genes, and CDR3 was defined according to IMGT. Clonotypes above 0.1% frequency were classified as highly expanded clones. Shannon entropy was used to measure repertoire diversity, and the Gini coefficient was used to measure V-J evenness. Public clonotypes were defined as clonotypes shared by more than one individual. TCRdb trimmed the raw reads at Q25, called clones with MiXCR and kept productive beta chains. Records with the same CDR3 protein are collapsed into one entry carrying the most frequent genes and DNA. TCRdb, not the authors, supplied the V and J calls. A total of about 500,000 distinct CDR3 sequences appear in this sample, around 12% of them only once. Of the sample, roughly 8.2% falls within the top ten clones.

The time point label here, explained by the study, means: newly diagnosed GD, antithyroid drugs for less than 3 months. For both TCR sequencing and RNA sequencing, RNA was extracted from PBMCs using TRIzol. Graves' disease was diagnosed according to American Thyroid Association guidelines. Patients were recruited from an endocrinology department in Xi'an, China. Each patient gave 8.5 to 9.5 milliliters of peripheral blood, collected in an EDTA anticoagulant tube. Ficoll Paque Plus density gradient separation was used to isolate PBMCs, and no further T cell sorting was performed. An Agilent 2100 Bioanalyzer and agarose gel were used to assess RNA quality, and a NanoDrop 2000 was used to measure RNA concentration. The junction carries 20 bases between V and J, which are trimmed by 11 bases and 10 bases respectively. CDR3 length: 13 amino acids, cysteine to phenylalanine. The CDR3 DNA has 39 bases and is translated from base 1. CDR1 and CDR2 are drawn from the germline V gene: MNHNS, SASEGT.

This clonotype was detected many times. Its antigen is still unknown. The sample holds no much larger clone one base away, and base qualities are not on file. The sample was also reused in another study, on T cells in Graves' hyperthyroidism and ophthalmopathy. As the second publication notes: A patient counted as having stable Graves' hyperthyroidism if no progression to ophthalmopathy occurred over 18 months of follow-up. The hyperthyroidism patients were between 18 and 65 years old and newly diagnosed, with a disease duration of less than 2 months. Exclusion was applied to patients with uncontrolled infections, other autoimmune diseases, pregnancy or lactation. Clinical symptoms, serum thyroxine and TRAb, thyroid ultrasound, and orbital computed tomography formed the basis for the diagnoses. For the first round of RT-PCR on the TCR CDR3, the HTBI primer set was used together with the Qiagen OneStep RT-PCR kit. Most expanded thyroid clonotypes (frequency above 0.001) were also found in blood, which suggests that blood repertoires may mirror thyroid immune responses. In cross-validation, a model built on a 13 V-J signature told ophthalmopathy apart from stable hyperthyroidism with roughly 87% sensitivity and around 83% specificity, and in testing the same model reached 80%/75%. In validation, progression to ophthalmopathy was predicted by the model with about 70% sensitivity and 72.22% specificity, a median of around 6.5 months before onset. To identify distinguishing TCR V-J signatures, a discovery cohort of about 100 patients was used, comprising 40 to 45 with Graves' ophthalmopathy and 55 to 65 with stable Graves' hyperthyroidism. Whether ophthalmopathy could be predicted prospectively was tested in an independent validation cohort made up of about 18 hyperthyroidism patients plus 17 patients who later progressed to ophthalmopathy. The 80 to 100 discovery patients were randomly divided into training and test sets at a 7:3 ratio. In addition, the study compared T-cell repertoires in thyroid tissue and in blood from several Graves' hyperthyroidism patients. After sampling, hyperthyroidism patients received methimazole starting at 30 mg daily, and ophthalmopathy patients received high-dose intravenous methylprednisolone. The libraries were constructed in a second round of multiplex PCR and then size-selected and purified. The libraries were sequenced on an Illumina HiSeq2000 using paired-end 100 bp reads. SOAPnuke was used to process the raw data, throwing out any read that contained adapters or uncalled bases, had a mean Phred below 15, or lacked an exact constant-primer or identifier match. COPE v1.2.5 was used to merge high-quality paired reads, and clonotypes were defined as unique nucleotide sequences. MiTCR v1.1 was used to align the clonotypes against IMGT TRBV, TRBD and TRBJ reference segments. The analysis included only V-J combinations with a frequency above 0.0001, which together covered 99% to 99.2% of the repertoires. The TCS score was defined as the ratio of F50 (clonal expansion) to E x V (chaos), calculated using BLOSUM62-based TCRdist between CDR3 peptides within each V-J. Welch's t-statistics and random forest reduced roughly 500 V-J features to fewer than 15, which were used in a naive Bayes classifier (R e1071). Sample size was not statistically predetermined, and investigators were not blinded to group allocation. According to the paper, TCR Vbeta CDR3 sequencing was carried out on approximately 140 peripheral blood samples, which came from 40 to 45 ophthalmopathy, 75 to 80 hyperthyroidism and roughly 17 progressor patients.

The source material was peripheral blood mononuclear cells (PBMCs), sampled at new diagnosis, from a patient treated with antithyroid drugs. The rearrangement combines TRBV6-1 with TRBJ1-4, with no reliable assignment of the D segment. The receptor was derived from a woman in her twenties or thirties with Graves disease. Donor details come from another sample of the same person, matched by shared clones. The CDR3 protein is CASAASRYGKLFF. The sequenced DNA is TGTGCCTCCGCCGCCTCGAGGTACGGAAAACTGTTTTTT.